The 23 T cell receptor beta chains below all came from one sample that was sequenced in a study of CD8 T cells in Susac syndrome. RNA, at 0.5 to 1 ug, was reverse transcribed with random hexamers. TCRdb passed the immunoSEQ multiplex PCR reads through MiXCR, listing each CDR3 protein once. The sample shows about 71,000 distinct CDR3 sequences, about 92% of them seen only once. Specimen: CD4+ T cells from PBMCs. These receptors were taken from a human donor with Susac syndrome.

In DNA, the CDR3 is TGTGCCAGCAGCCTCAACGGACAGGATGCCTCCAATGAGCAGTTCTTC. Translated, it gives CASSLNGQDASNEQFF. V and J are TRBV4-2 and TRBJ2-1; 7 bases line up with TRBD1. The CDR3 is 16 residues long. J was trimmed by 6 bases and V by 4 bases; bases with no gene match: 12. The germline gives CDR1 LGHNA, CDR2 YNFKEQ.

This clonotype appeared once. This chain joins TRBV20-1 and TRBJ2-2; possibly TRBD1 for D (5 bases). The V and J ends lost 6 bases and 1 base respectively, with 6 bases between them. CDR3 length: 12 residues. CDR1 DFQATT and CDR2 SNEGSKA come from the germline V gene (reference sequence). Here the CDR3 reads CSAQGNTGELFF. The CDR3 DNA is TGCAGTGCCCAGGGGAACACCGGGGAGCTGTTTTTT.

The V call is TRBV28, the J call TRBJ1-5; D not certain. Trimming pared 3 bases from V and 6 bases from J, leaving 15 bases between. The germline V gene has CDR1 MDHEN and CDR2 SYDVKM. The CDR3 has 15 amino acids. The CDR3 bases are TGTGCCAGCAGTTTGGAGATGCGACGTAGTCAGCCCCAGCATTTT. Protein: CASSLEMRRSQPQHF.

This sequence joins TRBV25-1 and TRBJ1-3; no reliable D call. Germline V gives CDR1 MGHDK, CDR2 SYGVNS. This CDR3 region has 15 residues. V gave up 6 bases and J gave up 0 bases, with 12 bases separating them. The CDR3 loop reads CASRDERHSGNTIYF. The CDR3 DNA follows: TGTGCCAGCAGGGACGAGAGACACTCTGGAAACACCATATATTTT.

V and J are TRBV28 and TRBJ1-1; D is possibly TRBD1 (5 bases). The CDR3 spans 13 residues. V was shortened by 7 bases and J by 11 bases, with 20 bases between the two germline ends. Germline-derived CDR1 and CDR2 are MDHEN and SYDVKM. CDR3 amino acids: CASTPPGDPGAFF. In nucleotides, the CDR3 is TGTGCCAGCACTCCACCTGGGGACCCGGGGGCTTTCTTT.

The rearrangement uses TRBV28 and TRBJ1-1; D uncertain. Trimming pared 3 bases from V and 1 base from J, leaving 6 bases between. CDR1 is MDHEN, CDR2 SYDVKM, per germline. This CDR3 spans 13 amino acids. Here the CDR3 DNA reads TGTGCCAGCAGTTTGGAGTGGAACACTGAAGCTTTCTTT. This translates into CASSLEWNTEAFF.

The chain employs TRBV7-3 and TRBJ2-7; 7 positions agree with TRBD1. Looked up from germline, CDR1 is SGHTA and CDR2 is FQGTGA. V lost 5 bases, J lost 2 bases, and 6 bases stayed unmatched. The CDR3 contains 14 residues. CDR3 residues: CASSAQQGPYEQYF. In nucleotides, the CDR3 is TGTGCCAGCAGCGCCCAACAGGGGCCCTACGAGCAGTACTTC.

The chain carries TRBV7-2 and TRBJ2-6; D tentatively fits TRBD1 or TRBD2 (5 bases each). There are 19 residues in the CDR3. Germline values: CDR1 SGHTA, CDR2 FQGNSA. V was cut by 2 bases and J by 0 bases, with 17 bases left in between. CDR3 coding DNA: TGTGCCAGCAGCTTATCCTCGGGACCCAGGGTCTCTGGGGCCAACGTCCTGACTTTC. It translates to CASSLSSGPRVSGANVLTF.

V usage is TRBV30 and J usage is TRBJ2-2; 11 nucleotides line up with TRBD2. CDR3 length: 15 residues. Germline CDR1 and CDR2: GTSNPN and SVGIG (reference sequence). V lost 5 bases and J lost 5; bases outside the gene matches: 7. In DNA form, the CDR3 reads TGTGCCTGGGTTAGCGGGGGGGCCGGTACCGGGGAGCTGTTTTTT. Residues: CAWVSGGAGTGELFF.

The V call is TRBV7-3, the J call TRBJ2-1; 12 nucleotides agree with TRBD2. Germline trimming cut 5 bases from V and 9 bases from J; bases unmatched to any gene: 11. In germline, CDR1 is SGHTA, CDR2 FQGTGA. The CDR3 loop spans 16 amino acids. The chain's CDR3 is CASSRQPSGGAGEQFF. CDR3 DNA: TGTGCCAGCAGCAGACAGCCTAGCGGGGGGGCAGGTGAGCAGTTCTTC.

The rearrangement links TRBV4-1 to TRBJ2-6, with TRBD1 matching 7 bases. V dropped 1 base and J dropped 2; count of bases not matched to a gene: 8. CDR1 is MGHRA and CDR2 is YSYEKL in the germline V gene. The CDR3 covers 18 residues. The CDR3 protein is CASSQVIYTGAGANVLTF. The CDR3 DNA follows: TGCGCCAGCAGCCAAGTCATTTATACAGGGGCTGGGGCCAACGTCCTGACTTTC.

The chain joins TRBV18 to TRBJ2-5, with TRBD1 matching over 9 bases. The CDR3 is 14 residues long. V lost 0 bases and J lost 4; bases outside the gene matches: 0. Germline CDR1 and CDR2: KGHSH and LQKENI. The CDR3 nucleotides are TGTGCCAGCTCACCACCGGGACAGGGAGAGACCCAGTACTTC. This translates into CASSPPGQGETQYF.

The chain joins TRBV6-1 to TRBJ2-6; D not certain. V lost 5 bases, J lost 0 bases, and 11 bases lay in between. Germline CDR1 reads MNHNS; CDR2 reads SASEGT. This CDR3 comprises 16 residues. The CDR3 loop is CASSRPDRSGANVLTF. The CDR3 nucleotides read TGTGCCAGCAGTAGACCGGACCGCTCTGGGGCCAACGTCCTGACTTTC.

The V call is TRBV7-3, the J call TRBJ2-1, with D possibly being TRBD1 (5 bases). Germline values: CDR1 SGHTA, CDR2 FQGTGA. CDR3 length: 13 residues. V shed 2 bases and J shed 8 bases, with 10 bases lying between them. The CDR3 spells CASSLAGLDEQFF. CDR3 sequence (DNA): TGTGCCAGCAGCTTAGCAGGGCTAGATGAGCAGTTCTTC. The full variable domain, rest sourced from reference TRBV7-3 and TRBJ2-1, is GAGVSQTPSNKVTEKGKYVELRCDPISGHTALYWYRQSLGQGPEFLIYFQGTGAADDSGLPNDRFFAVRPEGSVSTLKIQRTERGDSAVYLCASSLAGLDEQFFGPGTRLTVL.

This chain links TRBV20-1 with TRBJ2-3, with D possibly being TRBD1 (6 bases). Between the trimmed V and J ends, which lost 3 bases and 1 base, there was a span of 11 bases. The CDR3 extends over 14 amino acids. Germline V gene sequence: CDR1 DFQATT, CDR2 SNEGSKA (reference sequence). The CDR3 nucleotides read TGCAGTGCTAGGCTCAACAGGGGCACAGATACGCAGTATTTT. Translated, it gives CSARLNRGTDTQYF.

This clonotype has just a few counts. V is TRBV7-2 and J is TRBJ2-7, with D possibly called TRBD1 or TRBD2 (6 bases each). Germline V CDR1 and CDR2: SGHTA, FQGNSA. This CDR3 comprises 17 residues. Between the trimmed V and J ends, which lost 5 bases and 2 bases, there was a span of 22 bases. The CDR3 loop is CASSLPKPQGGTYEQYF. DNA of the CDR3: TGTGCCAGCAGCCTACCCAAGCCCCAAGGGGGGACCTACGAGCAGTACTTC.

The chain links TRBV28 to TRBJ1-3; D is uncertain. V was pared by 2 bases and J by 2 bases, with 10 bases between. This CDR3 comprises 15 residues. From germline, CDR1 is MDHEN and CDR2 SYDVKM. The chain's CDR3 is CASSLPTLAGNTIYF. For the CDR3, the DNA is TGTGCCAGCAGTTTACCGACACTAGCTGGAAACACCATATATTTT.

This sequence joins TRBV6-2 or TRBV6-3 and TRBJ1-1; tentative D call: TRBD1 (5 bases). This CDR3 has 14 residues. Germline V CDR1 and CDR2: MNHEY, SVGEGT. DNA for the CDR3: TGTGTCTCACGCCGGGACGTCTCGAACACTGAAGCTTTCTTT. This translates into CVSRRDVSNTEAFF.

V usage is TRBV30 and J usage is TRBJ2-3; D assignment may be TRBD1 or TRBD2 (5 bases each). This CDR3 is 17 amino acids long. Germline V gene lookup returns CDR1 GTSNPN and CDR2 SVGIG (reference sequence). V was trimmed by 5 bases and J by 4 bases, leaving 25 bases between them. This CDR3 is CAWDSSPRALGADTQYF. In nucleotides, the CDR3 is TGTGCCTGGGATTCCTCTCCCAGGGCTCTGGGGGCAGATACGCAGTATTTT.

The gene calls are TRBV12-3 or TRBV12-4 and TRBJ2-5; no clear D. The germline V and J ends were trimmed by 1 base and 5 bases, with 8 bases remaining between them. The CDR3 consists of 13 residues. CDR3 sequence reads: CASSLGPGETQYF. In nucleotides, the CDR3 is TGTGCCAGCAGTTTAGGGCCCGGGGAGACCCAGTACTTC.

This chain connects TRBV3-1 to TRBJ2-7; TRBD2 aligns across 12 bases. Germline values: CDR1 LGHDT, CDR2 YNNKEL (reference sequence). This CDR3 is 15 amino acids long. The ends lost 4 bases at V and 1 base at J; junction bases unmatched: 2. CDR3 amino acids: CASSLGLAGSYEQYF. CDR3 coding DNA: TGTGCCAGCAGCCTCGGACTAGCGGGATCCTACGAGCAGTACTTC.

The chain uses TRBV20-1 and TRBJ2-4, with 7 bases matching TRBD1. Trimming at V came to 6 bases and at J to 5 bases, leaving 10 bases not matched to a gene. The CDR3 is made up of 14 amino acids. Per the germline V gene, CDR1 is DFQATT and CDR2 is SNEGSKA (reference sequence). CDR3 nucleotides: TGCAGTGCCCAGCCCGACAGGGTGGAAAACATTCAGTACTTC. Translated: CSAQPDRVENIQYF.

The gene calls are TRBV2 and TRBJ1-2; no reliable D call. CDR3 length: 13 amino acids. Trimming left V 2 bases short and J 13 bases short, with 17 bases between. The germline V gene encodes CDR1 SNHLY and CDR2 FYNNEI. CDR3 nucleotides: TGTGCCAGCAGTGAACACGGACCTCTATCGCCCACCTTC. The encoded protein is CASSEHGPLSPTF.